Below, 15 T cell receptor beta chains from the same sample are listed, as sequenced in a study of T-cell memory formation after mild COVID-19. Via MiXCR, TCRdb re-called the 5' RACE reads, giving one row per CDR3 protein. The repertoire holds about 470,000 distinct CDR3 sequences, with about 23% as singletons. Sequenced input: PBMCs or a T cell subset sorted from them (not recorded which). Every receptor here comes from an adult woman who had mild COVID-19 (a few samples of this study predate the infection). Cell type and time point are not known.

Concerning this clonotype: A much bigger clone sits one base away, suggesting this may be a read error. The CDR3 loop is CASRRQAQGANVMTF. CDR3 DNA: TGTGCCAGCAGGAGACAGGCTCAAGGGGCCAACGTCATGACTTTC. The chain has TRBV6-2 or TRBV6-3 and TRBJ2-6, with a weak D call TRBD1 (6 bases). Germline V gives CDR1 MNHEY, CDR2 SVGEGT. The CDR3 contains 15 residues.

This clonotype has only a few counts. In nucleotides, the CDR3 is TGTGCCTCGAGGAGGCTTTCTGGGGCCAACGTCCTGACTTTC. It yields the protein CASRRLSGANVLTF. The J gene is TRBJ2-6, the V gene TRBV3-1; possibly TRBD2 for D (5 bases). V lost 11 bases, J lost 1 base, and 12 bases lay in between. The CDR3 sequence is 14 residues long. Germline values: CDR1 LGHDT, CDR2 YNNKEL (reference sequence).

This clonotype was recorded a few times. The chain joins TRBV29-1 to TRBJ2-1, with D hard to call. Deletions cut 3 bases from V and 4 bases from J, with 7 bases between. In germline, CDR1 is SQVTM, CDR2 ANQGSEA. This CDR3 comprises 12 residues. The DNA of the CDR3 is TGCAGCGTTGAGTTTAGGTACAATGAGCAGTTCTTC. This gives the protein CSVEFRYNEQFF.

This clonotype has more than one count but fewer than ten. CDR3 sequence (DNA): TGTGCCAGCAGTTACTCCATAGCGGGAGGGCTTAGGAATGAGCAGTTCTTC. It translates to CASSYSIAGGLRNEQFF. This chain uses TRBV6-5 with TRBJ2-1; 11 bases align to TRBD2. CDR3 size: 17 residues. J lost 7 bases, V lost 0 bases, and 8 bases had no gene match. Germline CDR1 MNHEY, CDR2 SVGAGI.

On this clonotype itself: A junction boundary mismatches the germline segment, possibly from a read error. The rearrangement uses TRBV6-6 and TRBJ2-5, with D unclear. This CDR3 is 12 amino acids long. Germline V CDR1 and CDR2: MNHNY, SVGAGI (reference sequence). CDR3 protein: CASSNSQETQYF. DNA for the CDR3: TGTGCCAGCAGTAACTCCCAAGAGACCCAGTACTTC.

The CDR3 DNA reads as TGCGCCAGCAGCGAGTGGGTCTACTACGAGCAGTACTTC. It yields the protein CASSEWVYYEQYF. The chain combines TRBV4-3 with TRBJ2-7; D is undetermined. The V end lost 5 bases, the J end lost 3 bases, and 11 bases lay between the germline ends. This CDR3 has 13 residues. The germline V gene encodes CDR1 LGHNA and CDR2 YSLEER.

The rearrangement links TRBV5-1 to TRBJ2-5, with D perhaps TRBD2 (6 bases). This CDR3 spans 17 amino acids. CDR1 SGHRS and CDR2 YFSETQ come from the germline V gene. V was cut by 4 bases and J by 0 bases, with 19 bases left in between. The CDR3 DNA is TGCGCCAGCAGCCCTGGCTCCCGGAGGGGATACCAAGAGACCCAGTACTTC. It is translated as CASSPGSRRGYQETQYF.

This chain uses TRBV20-1 with TRBJ2-5, with D perhaps matching TRBD1 (5 bases). V gave up 2 bases and J gave up 4 bases, with 8 bases separating them. This CDR3 is 12 amino acids long. CDR1 and CDR2 from the germline V gene are DFQATT and SNEGSKA (reference sequence). The CDR3 is CSARLRGETQYF. In DNA, the CDR3 is TGCAGTGCTAGACTAAGGGGAGAGACCCAGTACTTC.

This clonotype was found a few times. The V and J genes are TRBV6-2 or TRBV6-3 and TRBJ1-2, with a weak D call TRBD1 (5 bases). This CDR3 has 12 amino acids. The V end was cut by 7 bases, the J end by 7 bases, with 13 bases between. Per germline, CDR1 MNHEY and CDR2 SVGEGT. CDR3 sequence: CASTPWGVGYTF. DNA for the CDR3: TGTGCCAGCACCCCCTGGGGGGTTGGCTACACCTTC.

The chain uses TRBV28 and TRBJ2-7, with TRBD1 matching over 9 bases. V shed 5 bases and J 4 bases; nucleotides not matched to a gene: 12. Germline V lookup: CDR1 MDHEN, CDR2 SYDVKM. CDR3 length: 16 amino acids. The CDR3 here is CASSPTPGTGRYEQYF. DNA for the CDR3: TGTGCCAGCAGTCCTACCCCCGGGACAGGGAGGTACGAGCAGTACTTC. Full variable domain (rest looked up from reference TRBV28 and TRBJ2-7): DVKVTQSSRYLVKRTGEKVFLECVQDMDHENMFWYRQDPGLGLRLIYFSYDVKMKEKGDIPEGYSVSREKKERFSLILESASTNQTSMYLCASSPTPGTGRYEQYFGPGTRLTVT.

This chain links TRBV12-3 or TRBV12-4 with TRBJ1-1; maybe TRBD1 (5 bases). CDR3 length: 11 amino acids. V lost 8 bases to trimming and J lost 4 bases, with 8 bases between them. CDR3 region: CASGGGTEAFF. CDR3 bases: TGTGCCAGCGGGGGTGGCACTGAAGCTTTCTTT.

In this sample, this clonotype turned up once. The chain employs TRBV5-1 and TRBJ2-2; D is uncertain. With 0 bases removed from V and 2 bases from J, the gap between germline ends came to 5 bases. Germline V gene sequence: CDR1 SGHRS, CDR2 YFSETQ. The CDR3 extends over 14 amino acids. The CDR3 loop is CASSLEPNTGELFF. DNA for the CDR3: TGCGCCAGCAGCTTGGAACCAAACACCGGGGAGCTGTTTTTT.

The chain combines TRBV7-2 with TRBJ2-2; perhaps TRBD1 as D (6 bases). Trimming removed 5 bases at V and 4 bases at J, with 14 bases between. Germline assignment: CDR1 SGHTA and CDR2 FQGNSA. This CDR3 region has 15 residues. The CDR3 loop reads CASSGPQGFTGELFF. The CDR3 DNA is TGTGCCAGCAGCGGCCCACAGGGTTTCACCGGGGAGCTGTTTTTT.

In its sample, this clonotype was seen a few times. The chain is built from TRBV12-3 or TRBV12-4 and TRBJ2-7; no clear D. The CDR3 runs 10 residues. Trimming took 7 bases from V and 4 from J, leaving 5 bases between them. The CDR3 loop is CASTLYEQYF. The CDR3 region has the DNA TGTGCCAGCACACTGTACGAGCAGTACTTC.

This clonotype has only a few counts. The chain recombines TRBV7-3 with TRBJ2-1, with 9 bases matching TRBD2. The trim removed 4 bases at V and 7 bases at J, leaving 14 bases unmatched. Germline V gene sequence: CDR1 SGHTA, CDR2 FQGTGA. The CDR3 sequence is 17 residues long. The CDR3: CASSSAGLAGTRNEQFF. CDR3 bases: TGTGCCAGCAGCTCCGCGGGGCTAGCGGGGACGCGGAATGAGCAGTTCTTC.